What follows are 15 T cell receptor beta chains derived from one specimen sequenced in a study of vaccination effects on CD4 cells after COVID-19 (dated by TCRdb to between 2020 and 2023). The library was prepared using the immunoSEQ multiplex PCR assay. The clones in this table, taken by TCRdb from immuneACCESS, are in-frame only. Not every clone is retained; where verified, under half of the shortfall comes from an unresolved V gene, and the cause of the rest is unknown. The sample table shows 50,000 to 75,000 clones, and about three quarters are seen once. Jointly, the top ten make up approximately 2.8% of the sample. After about 9 days of culture, CD4+ T cells were isolated with the EasySep CD4+ T cell isolation kit. Their target antigens are unknown. The specimen comprised CD4+ T cells from PBMCs cultured without peptide, sampled before COVID-19 vaccination. These receptors all stem from a human donor who received a COVID-19 vaccine.

The chain recombines TRBV19 with TRBJ1-3, with a possible D match to TRBD1 (6 bases). V was trimmed by 5 bases and J by 0 bases, leaving 14 bases between them. Germline values: CDR1 LNHDA, CDR2 SQIVND (reference sequence). There are 16 residues in the CDR3. The CDR3 spells CASSPQGVGSGNTIYF. In DNA form, the CDR3 reads TGTGCCAGTAGTCCACAGGGAGTAGGCTCTGGAAACACCATATATTTT.

J is TRBJ2-1 and V is TRBV7-2; no clear D gene. There are 15 residues in the CDR3. V lost 5 bases to trimming and J lost 0 bases, with 11 bases between them. CDR1 and CDR2 from the germline V gene are SGHTA and FQGNSA. The CDR3 sequence is CASSLGPISYNEQFF. The DNA of the CDR3 is TGTGCCAGCAGCCTCGGACCGATCTCCTACAATGAGCAGTTCTTC.

This chain connects TRBV2 to TRBJ2-1; maybe TRBD2 (5 bases). The CDR3 runs to 11 residues. V was clipped by 4 bases and J by 8 bases, with 6 bases between them. Looked up from germline, CDR1 is SNHLY and CDR2 is FYNNEI. The CDR3 reads CASSAGYEQFF. In nucleotides, the CDR3 is TGTGCCAGCAGTGCGGGGTATGAGCAGTTCTTC. Full variable domain (missing parts from reference TRBV2 and TRBJ2-1): EPEVTQTPSHQVTQMGQEVILRCVPISNHLYFYWYRQILGQKVEFLVSFYNNEISEKSEIFDDQFSVERPDGSNFTLKIRSTKLEDSAMYFCASSAGYEQFFGPGTRLTVL.

The chain joins TRBV5-6 to TRBJ1-6, with a weak D call TRBD1 (6 bases). CDR3 length: 18 amino acids. Germline V CDR1 and CDR2: SGHDT, YYEEEE. Trimming left V 5 bases short and J 0 bases short, with 18 bases between. The CDR3: CASRLAQGGSSYNSPLHF. The CDR3 DNA sequence: TGTGCCAGCAGGCTAGCACAGGGAGGATCCTCCTATAATTCACCCCTCCACTTT.

The gene calls are TRBV7-9 and TRBJ2-3; TRBD1 aligns across 12 bases. V gave up 5 bases and J gave up 6 bases; unmatched junction bases: 6. The CDR3 contains 15 residues. Germline V gene sequence: CDR1 SEHNR, CDR2 FQNEAQ (reference sequence). The CDR3 nucleotides are TGTGCCAGCAGCCCGGGACAGGGGGCCTTTGATACGCAGTATTTT. Its protein is CASSPGQGAFDTQYF.

The J gene is TRBJ1-6, the V gene TRBV3-1 (or the pseudogene TRBV3-2), with D perhaps matching TRBD1 (5 bases). The CDR3 has 15 amino acids. V shed 4 bases and J shed 5 bases, with 12 bases lying between them. The germline CDR1 and CDR2 sequences are LGHDT and YNNKEL (reference sequence). The CDR3 region is CASSLRDGDNSPLHF. CDR3 DNA: TGTGCCAGCAGCCTTCGGGACGGTGATAATTCACCCCTCCACTTT.

The sample holds a few counts of this clone. The chain has TRBV30 and TRBJ1-2; 7 nucleotides match TRBD1. The CDR3 has 16 residues. Germline V lookup: CDR1 GTSNPN, CDR2 SVGIG (reference sequence). Trimming cost V 3 bases and J 8 bases; bases outside gene matches: 18. CDR3 DNA sequence: TGTGCCTGGAGCCGCAGGCCCTTAACAGGGGCGGAGGGCTACACCTTC. Translated, it gives CAWSRRPLTGAEGYTF. Drawing the rest from reference TRBV30 and TRBJ1-2, the complete variable domain is SQTIHQWPATLVQPVGSPLSLECTVEGTSNPNLYWYRQAAGRGLQLLFYSVGIGQISSEVPQNLSASRPQDRQFILSSKKLLLSDSGFYLCAWSRRPLTGAEGYTFGSGTRLTVV.

The chain uses TRBV7-9 and TRBJ2-7; perhaps D is TRBD1 or TRBD2 (5 bases each). This CDR3 has 12 residues. Looked up from germline, CDR1 is SEHNR and CDR2 is FQNEAQ (reference sequence). CDR3 residues: CASSLEGTDLGV. The CDR3 DNA is TGTGCCAGCAGCTTAGAGGGGACGGACCTCGGGGTC.

The rearrangement links TRBV10-2 to TRBJ1-1; a possible D gene is TRBD1 (6 bases). The CDR3 sequence is 14 residues long. In germline, CDR1 is WSHSY, CDR2 SAAADI. V was trimmed by 8 bases and J by 1 base, leaving 14 bases between them. CDR3 sequence: CASRLSGANTEAFF. CDR3 DNA sequence: TGCGCCAGCCGCTTGTCGGGGGCGAACACTGAAGCTTTCTTT.

The chain is built from TRBV4-1 and TRBJ2-1; 13 nucleotides line up with TRBD2. V lost 7 bases, J lost 7 bases, and 13 bases stayed unmatched. Germline V gene lookup returns CDR1 MGHRA and CDR2 YSYEKL. The CDR3 extends over 17 amino acids. This chain's CDR3 is CASTLFPTSGGNNEQFF. In DNA, the CDR3 is TGCGCCAGCACCCTATTCCCGACTAGCGGGGGGAATAATGAGCAGTTCTTC.

The CDR3 spells CASSPTVQETQYF. DNA of the CDR3: TGTGCCAGCTCACCAACAGTCCAAGAGACCCAGTACTTC. V gene TRBV18 combines with J gene TRBJ2-5; the D is unclear. Germline CDR1 and CDR2: KGHSH and LQKENI. CDR3 length equals 13 residues. V dropped 2 bases and J dropped 1 base, with 5 bases sitting between them.

This clone came up a few times. The chain uses TRBV5-1 and TRBJ2-2; 7 bases match TRBD1. Germline V CDR1 and CDR2: SGHRS, YFSETQ. V shed 0 bases and J 2 bases; nucleotides not matched to a gene: 4. This CDR3 contains 16 residues. The DNA of the CDR3 is TGCGCCAGCAGCTTGGGTGGGACAGCAAACACCGGGGAGCTGTTTTTT. The encoded protein is CASSLGGTANTGELFF. Full variable domain (remainder filled in from reference TRBV5-1 and TRBJ2-2): KAGVTQTPRYLIKTRGQQVTLSCSPISGHRSVSWYQQTPGQGLQFLFEYFSETQRNKGNFPGRFSGRQFSNSRSEMNVSTLELGDSALYLCASSLGGTANTGELFFGEGSRLTVL.

The chain employs TRBV2 and TRBJ2-7; 8 nucleotides match TRBD1. V trimming: 6 bases; J trimming: 3 bases; junction bases outside the gene matches: 1. Germline values: CDR1 SNHLY, CDR2 FYNNEI. This CDR3 has 12 amino acids. CDR3 coding DNA: TGTGCCAGCAGAACAGGGGGCTACGAGCAGTACGTC. Its translation is CASRTGGYEQYV.

The V and J genes are TRBV4-1 and TRBJ2-5; TRBD1 matches 8 bases. Losses at the gene ends were 0 bases for V and 4 bases for J; bases not matched to a gene: 4. In germline, CDR1 is MGHRA, CDR2 YSYEKL. The CDR3 sequence is 15 residues long. For the CDR3, the DNA is TGCGCCAGCAGCCAAGATCCGACAGGGGCAGAGACCCAGTACTTC. This gives the protein CASSQDPTGAETQYF.

This clone was seen just once. J is TRBJ2-4 and V is TRBV6-5, with unresolved D. Trimming shortened V by 6 bases and J by 14 bases, and 20 bases separated the two germline ends. The CDR3 is made up of 13 amino acids. Germline-derived CDR1 and CDR2 are MNHEY and SVGAGI. CDR3 region: CASSVWSSRREYF. In DNA, the CDR3 is TGTGCCAGCAGCGTCTGGTCATCCCGGAGAGAGTACTTC.